This TCR beta chain was captured in a study of blood T cell repertoires in COVID-19. Across the study: Specimens from acute and convalescent COVID-19 originated in the United States, Italy and Spain. The cDNA or gDNA used as material had been derived from T cells, B-cell-depleted T cells, or PBMCs.

This clone appeared once. The V gene end was trimmed by 3 bases and the J gene end by 8 bases; junction bases not matched to a gene: 7. Germline lookup yields CDR1 SGHRS and CDR2 YFSETQ. This CDR3 contains 14 residues. Original methodology: For nucleated cells, counts were estimated from reference gene primer amplification. Only in-frame clones appear in the TCRdb table, and some are missing; sequencing was by immunoSEQ multiplex PCR. V, J and clone size are those of that table, while D and trimming were read from the DNA. The repertoire holds under 150,000 clones, with around 82% as singletons. Sequencing was done on a sample of peripheral blood. The chain couples TRBV5-1 to TRBJ1-4; 7 positions match TRBD1. The clonotype originates from a man aged 55 to 69 with active or convalescent COVID-19. The CDR3 sequence is CASSSTGNDEKLFF. Written as DNA, the CDR3 is TGCGCCAGCAGCTCGACAGGGAATGACGAAAAACTGTTTTTT.